Shown below are 20 T cell receptor beta chains from a single sample sequenced in a study of T cell repertoires in cytomegalovirus infection. Each CDR3 protein gets one entry after TCRdb re-called the reads with MiXCR. The sample holds some 130,000 distinct CDR3 sequences, 25% to 35% seen once. Antigens of these TCRs are unknown. Sequences were derived from CD8+ T cells from cultured PBMCs, sampled from culture after CMV antigen stimulation. These receptors came from a human donor in good health (CMV status not recorded). Some clones in this sample may be carry-over from other donors' samples.

V and J are TRBV9 and TRBJ2-7, with D hard to call. The V end was cut by 4 bases, the J end by 5 bases, with 19 bases between. The CDR3 is 15 residues long. Looked up from germline, CDR1 is SGDLS and CDR2 is YYNGEE. The CDR3 sequence is CASSSGRVPRDEQYF. The CDR3 DNA follows: TGTGCCAGCAGCTCAGGAAGGGTTCCCCGGGACGAGCAGTACTTC.

This clonotype was recorded at least ten times. V is TRBV7-9 and J is TRBJ2-2, with D possibly TRBD2 on 7 matching bases. The V end lost 0 bases, the J end lost 4 bases, and 15 bases lay between the germline ends. Germline V gene data show CDR1 as SEHNR and CDR2 as FQNEAQ (reference sequence). CDR3 size: 17 residues. This CDR3 reads CASSLARAGATTGELFF. The CDR3 nucleotides are TGTGCCAGCAGCTTAGCCCGCGCGGGGGCCACCACCGGGGAGCTGTTTTTT.

This clonotype was seen only a few times. The rearrangement uses TRBV2 and TRBJ2-4; either TRBD1 or TRBD2 may fit D (5 bases each). Germline loops: CDR1 SNHLY, CDR2 FYNNEI. The CDR3 consists of 12 residues. The V end lost 10 bases, the J end lost 8 bases, and 15 bases lay between the germline ends. CDR3 amino acids: CATGRGEDIQYF. CDR3 coding DNA: TGTGCCACGGGACGGGGCGAGGACATTCAGTACTTC.

V gene TRBV27 combines with J gene TRBJ1-1; D call uncertain. CDR3 length equals 14 residues. The germline V gene encodes CDR1 MNHEY and CDR2 SMNVEV (reference sequence). The V end lost 2 bases, the J end lost 0 bases, and 7 bases lay between the germline ends. The CDR3 loop reads CASSLTQMNTEAFF. The CDR3 DNA is TGTGCCAGCAGTTTAACCCAAATGAACACTGAAGCTTTCTTT.

The V and J genes are TRBV20-1 and TRBJ1-6; D remains unclear. The CDR3 totals 19 residues. Trimming pared 1 base from V and 3 bases from J, leaving 22 bases between. Germline-derived CDR1 and CDR2 are DFQATT and SNEGSKA (reference sequence). CDR3 DNA: TGCAGTGCTAGAGTAGGGCTCCGTGAGAGTGGTGACTATAATTCACCCCTCCACTTT. Its protein is CSARVGLRESGDYNSPLHF.

The V and J genes are TRBV12-3 or TRBV12-4 and TRBJ2-7; TRBD1 aligns across 10 bases. This CDR3 has 13 amino acids. Unmatched junction bases numbered 1, after V lost 6 bases and J lost 2 bases. The CDR3 protein is CASRDRGAYEQYF. The CDR3 nucleotides are TGTGCCAGCAGGGACAGGGGGGCCTACGAGCAGTACTTC.

Within the sample, this clonotype is medium-sized (0.01 to 0.1%). The V and J genes are TRBV7-9 and TRBJ2-1; unclear D gene. V gave up 3 bases and J gave up 5 bases, with 8 bases separating them. The CDR3 length is 13 residues. Germline lookup yields CDR1 SEHNR and CDR2 FQNEAQ (reference sequence). The CDR3 nucleotides are TGTGCCAGCAGCTTGACGGCGGACAATGAGCAGTTCTTC. It is translated as CASSLTADNEQFF.

This rearrangement joins TRBV12-3 or TRBV12-4 to TRBJ1-1; 9 bases match TRBD1. The CDR3 covers 15 residues. After removal of 4 bases from V and 5 bases from J, the junction contained 8 bases not matched to a gene. The CDR3 DNA is TGTGCCAGCAGTTCCCGACAGGGGGGAACAACTGAAGCTTTCTTT. Translating it yields CASSSRQGGTTEAFF.

This clonotype occurred a few times. J is TRBJ2-1 and V is TRBV7-2; D may be TRBD2 (6 bases). Trimming removed 5 bases from V and 10 bases from J, with 18 bases in between. CDR1 and CDR2 (germline): SGHTA, FQGNSA. There are 14 residues in the CDR3. CDR3 DNA: TGTGCCAGCAGCACCCTCCTTGGCGCGGGAGAGCAGTTCTTC. Amino acid sequence: CASSTLLGAGEQFF.

This clonotype was picked up many times. The genes are TRBV7-2 and TRBJ2-1; 14 positions agree with TRBD2. The CDR3 runs 13 residues. The V gene end was trimmed by 7 bases and the J gene end by 12 bases; junction bases not matched to a gene: 5. Germline CDR1 reads SGHTA; CDR2 reads FQGNSA. DNA for the CDR3: TGTGCCAGCATAGGACTAGCGGGGGGCCCGCAGTTCTTC. This sequence encodes CASIGLAGGPQFF.

This chain links TRBV7-4 with TRBJ1-4, with D hard to call. The V gene lost 2 bases and the J gene lost 10 bases, with 11 bases spanning the gap. The CDR3 spans 13 residues. Per germline, CDR1 SGHVT and CDR2 SQSDAQ. CDR3 coding DNA: TGTGCCAGCAGCTTATATGACGGTGGAAAACTGTTTTTT. Its protein is CASSLYDGGKLFF.

This rearrangement joins TRBV19 to TRBJ1-5; 9 bases are shared with TRBD1. Germline CDR1 reads LNHDA; CDR2 reads SQIVND (reference sequence). This CDR3 contains 14 residues. J lost 6 bases, V lost 9 bases, and 9 bases had no gene match. CDR3 sequence: CASSLQGAAQPQHF. The DNA for the CDR3 is TGTGCCAGCAGCCTACAGGGGGCGGCTCAGCCCCAGCATTTT.

In this sample, this clonotype turned up a few times. The rearrangement joins TRBV6-1 to TRBJ2-1; no clear D gene. Germline V CDR1 and CDR2: MNHNS, SASEGT. The ends were cut back, 6 bases at V and 3 bases at J, with 9 bases in the middle. This CDR3 has 13 amino acids. In nucleotides, the CDR3 is TGTGCCAGCAGACTAAATAACTACAATGAGCAGTTCTTC. Translation: CASRLNNYNEQFF.

This clonotype was recorded a few times. The genes are TRBV7-2 and TRBJ2-1; D assignment may be TRBD1 or TRBD2 (6 bases each). The CDR3 runs 16 residues. The germline V and J ends were trimmed by 2 bases and 4 bases, with 15 bases remaining between them. Germline assignment: CDR1 SGHTA and CDR2 FQGNSA. The CDR3 region has the DNA TGTGCCAGCAGCTTATCCGGAGGGGGGCCATACAATGAGCAGTTCTTC. Protein: CASSLSGGGPYNEQFF.

V and J are TRBV12-3 or TRBV12-4 and TRBJ1-6; 8 bases are shared with TRBD1. This CDR3 comprises 15 residues. V lost 1 base to trimming and J lost 10 bases; unmatched junction nucleotides: 6. The CDR3 region is CASSLEWTGMSPLHF. In DNA form, the CDR3 reads TGTGCCAGCAGTTTAGAATGGACAGGGATGTCACCCCTCCACTTT.

This clonotype has a handful of counts. The chain joins TRBV20-1 to TRBJ1-2; 8 bases fit TRBD1. This CDR3 is 12 amino acids long. J was trimmed by 6 bases and V by 3 bases; bases with no gene match: 3. CDR1 and CDR2 from the germline V gene are DFQATT and SNEGSKA (reference sequence). In DNA, the CDR3 is TGCAGTGCTAGGGGGACAGGAGATGGCTACACCTTC. Its protein is CSARGTGDGYTF.

V and J are TRBV20-1 and TRBJ2-5, with 7 bases that match TRBD1. Germline-derived CDR1 and CDR2 are DFQATT and SNEGSKA (reference sequence). V lost 6 bases to trimming and J lost 5 bases; unmatched junction nucleotides: 12. This CDR3 comprises 14 residues. CDR3 loop: CSATTYRGQETQYF. Written as DNA, the CDR3 is TGCAGTGCAACCACTTACAGGGGCCAGGAGACCCAGTACTTC.

The chain uses TRBV6-8 and TRBJ2-2; D is unresolved. The V and J ends lost 8 bases and 4 bases respectively, with 11 bases between them. The germline V gene encodes CDR1 MNHGY and CDR2 SAAAGT. CDR3 length: 13 residues. This CDR3 reads CASEQKSTGELFF. The CDR3 nucleotides read TGTGCCAGCGAGCAAAAAAGCACCGGGGAGCTGTTTTTT.

This chain connects TRBV29-1 to TRBJ2-5; 8 nucleotides align to TRBD2. Germline trimming cut 7 bases from V and 5 bases from J; bases unmatched to any gene: 6. Germline values: CDR1 SQVTM, CDR2 ANQGSEA. This CDR3 has 12 amino acids. As DNA, the CDR3 is TGCAGCGCCGGGGGGGGTGGGGAGACCCAGTACTTC. It translates to CSAGGGGETQYF.

This clonotype has a handful of counts. This CDR3 is CASSLAYRRTTDTQYF. CDR3 bases: TGTGCCAGCAGCTTAGCTTACAGGCGTACCACAGATACGCAGTATTTT. The chain is built from TRBV11-2 and TRBJ2-3; D is perhaps TRBD1 (5 bases). V lost 1 base and J 2 bases, leaving 13 bases between the germline ends. This CDR3 region has 16 residues. CDR1 and CDR2 from the germline V gene are SGHAT and FQNNGV.